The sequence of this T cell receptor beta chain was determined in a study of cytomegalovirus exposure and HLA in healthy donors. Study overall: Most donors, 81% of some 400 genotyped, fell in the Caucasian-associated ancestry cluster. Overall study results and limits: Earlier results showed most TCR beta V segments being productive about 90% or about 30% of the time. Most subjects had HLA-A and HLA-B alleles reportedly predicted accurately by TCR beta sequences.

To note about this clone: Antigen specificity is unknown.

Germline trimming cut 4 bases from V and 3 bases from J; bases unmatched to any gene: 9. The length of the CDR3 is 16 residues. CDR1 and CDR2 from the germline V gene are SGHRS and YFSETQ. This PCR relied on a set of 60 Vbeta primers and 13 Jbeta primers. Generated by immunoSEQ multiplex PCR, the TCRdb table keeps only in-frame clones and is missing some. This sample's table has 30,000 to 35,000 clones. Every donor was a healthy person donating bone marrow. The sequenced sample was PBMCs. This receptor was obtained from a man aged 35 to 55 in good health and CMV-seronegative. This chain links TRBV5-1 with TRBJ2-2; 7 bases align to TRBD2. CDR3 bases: TGCGCCAGCAGCATCCGAGGGGCGGGAGACACCGGGGAGCTGTTTTTT. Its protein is CASSIRGAGDTGELFF.